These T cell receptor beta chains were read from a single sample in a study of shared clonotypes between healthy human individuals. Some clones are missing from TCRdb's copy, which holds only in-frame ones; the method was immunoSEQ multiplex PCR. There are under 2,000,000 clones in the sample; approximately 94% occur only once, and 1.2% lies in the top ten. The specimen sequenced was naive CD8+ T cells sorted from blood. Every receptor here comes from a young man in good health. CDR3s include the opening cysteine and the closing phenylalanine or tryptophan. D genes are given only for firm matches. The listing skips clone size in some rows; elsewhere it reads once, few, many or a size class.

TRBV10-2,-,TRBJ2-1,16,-,TGCGCCAGCACCCCAGGACGAGAGCTCCTCTACAATGAGCAGTTCTTC,CASTPGRELLYNEQFF
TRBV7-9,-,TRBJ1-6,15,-,TGTGCCAGCAGCTTAGCGAGTCGGACCGGGTCACCCCTCCACTTT,CASSLASRTGSPLHF
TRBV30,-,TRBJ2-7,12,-,TGTGCCTGGAAGGGGGATTCCTACGAGCAGTACTTC,CAWKGDSYEQYF
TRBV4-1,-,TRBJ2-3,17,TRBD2,TGCGCCAGCAGCCAAGAGCCACTAGCGGGACTCACAGATACGCAGTATTTT,CASSQEPLAGLTDTQYF
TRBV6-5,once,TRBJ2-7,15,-,TGTGCCAGCAGCTACAACAGGGCCAGCTCCTACGAGCAGTACTTC,CASSYNRASSYEQYF
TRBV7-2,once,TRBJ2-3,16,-,TGTGCCAGCAGCTCCTACCTAGGGGTGAGTGCAGATACGCAGTATTTT,CASSSYLGVSADTQYF
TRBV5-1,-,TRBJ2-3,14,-,TGCGCCAGCAGCCCCTTTTGGGGGACAGATACGCAGTATTTT,CASSPFWGTDTQYF
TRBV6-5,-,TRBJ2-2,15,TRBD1,TGTGCCAGCACCGCCTGGACAGGGGGCGGCGGGGAGCTGTTTTTT,CASTAWTGGGGELFF
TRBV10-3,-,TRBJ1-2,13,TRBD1,TGTGCCATCAGCGACAGGGCCTTGGATGGCTACACCTTC,CAISDRALDGYTF
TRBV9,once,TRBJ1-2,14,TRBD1,TGTGCCAGCAGCGCCGGGGACAGCCTGTATGGCTACACCTTC,CASSAGDSLYGYTF
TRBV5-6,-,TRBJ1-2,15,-,TGTGCCAGCAGCTTGTTGCAGGGCTCCCACTATGGCTACACCTTC,CASSLLQGSHYGYTF
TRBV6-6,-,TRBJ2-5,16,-,TGTGCCAGCAGTTACAGGGGGGAGGGGATCCAAGAGACCCAGTACTTC,CASSYRGEGIQETQYF
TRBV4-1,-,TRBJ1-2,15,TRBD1,TGCGCCAGCAGCCAGCAGGGGGAATGGAGCTATGGCTACACCTTC,CASSQQGEWSYGYTF
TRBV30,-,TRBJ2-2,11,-,TGTGCCTGGAGTGAAAGCGGGGAGCTGTTTTTT,CAWSESGELFF
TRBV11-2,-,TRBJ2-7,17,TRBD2,TGTGCCAGCAGCTTAGAACTAGCGGGAGGAGGATCCTACGAGCAGTACTTC,CASSLELAGGGSYEQYF
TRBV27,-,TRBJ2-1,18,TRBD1,TGTGCCAGCAGTTCGGTGTCGACAGGGGGCGCATTGGGCAATGAGCAGTTCTTC,CASSSVSTGGALGNEQFF
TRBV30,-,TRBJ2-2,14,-,TGTGCCTGGAGCGGCAGGGGGGGCACCGGGGAGCTGTTTTTT,CAWSGRGGTGELFF
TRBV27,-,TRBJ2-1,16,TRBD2,TGTGCCAGCAGTTTCTTGACTAGCGGGGGTTACAATGAGCAGTTCTTC,CASSFLTSGGYNEQFF
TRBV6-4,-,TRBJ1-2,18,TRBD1,TGTGCCAGCCCATTACTCTCAGTCCTCGGGACAGGGAATCGGGGCTACACCTTC,CASPLLSVLGTGNRGYTF
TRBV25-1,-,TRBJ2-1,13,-,TGTGCCAGCTCAACAGGTTTCGAGGCTGAGCAGTTCTTC,CASSTGFEAEQFF
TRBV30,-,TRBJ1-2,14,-,TGTGCCTGGGGCCCGGGGGCAGGGGTAGATGGCTACACCTTC,CAWGPGAGVDGYTF
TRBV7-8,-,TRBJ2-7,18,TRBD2,TGTGCCAGCAGCTTGGGGCTAGCGGGGGCTGTTAGCTCCTACGAGCAGTACTTC,CASSLGLAGAVSSYEQYF
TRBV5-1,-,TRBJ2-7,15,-,TGCGCCAGCAGCTTGGGCAGGGGATTGTACTACGAGCAGTACTTC,CASSLGRGLYYEQYF
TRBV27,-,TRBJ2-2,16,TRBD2,TGTGCCAGCAGTCTCGGAGCGGGGGAGAACACCGGGGAGCTGTTTTTT,CASSLGAGENTGELFF
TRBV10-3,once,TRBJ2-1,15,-,TGTGCCATCAGTGAGTCGAGGGGCCGTTCTACTGAGCAGTTCTTC,CAISESRGRSTEQFF
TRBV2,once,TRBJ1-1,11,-,TGTGCCAGCTCGGTGAACACTGAAGCTTTCTTT,CASSVNTEAFF
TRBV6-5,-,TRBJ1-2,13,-,TGTGCCAGCAGTTACGGTCGCTCCTTGGGCTACACCTTC,CASSYGRSLGYTF
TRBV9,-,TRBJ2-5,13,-,TGTGCCAGCAGCGCTACAAACGGAGAGACCCAGTACTTC,CASSATNGETQYF
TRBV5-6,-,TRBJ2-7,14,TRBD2,TGTGCCAGCAGCCCTAATAGCGGGGTCTACGAGCAGTACTTC,CASSPNSGVYEQYF
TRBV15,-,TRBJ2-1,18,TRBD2,TGTGCCACCAGCAGCACCGGGACTAGCGGGGAGTCCTACAATGAGCAGTTCTTC,CATSSTGTSGESYNEQFF
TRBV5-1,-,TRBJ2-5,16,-,TGCGCCAGCAGCTTGGGTGTAGTACGGAGCCAAGAGACCCAGTACTTC,CASSLGVVRSQETQYF
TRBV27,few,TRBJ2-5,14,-,TGTGCCAGCAGTATTCTAACAGGAGGGAAGACCCAGTACTTC,CASSILTGGKTQYF
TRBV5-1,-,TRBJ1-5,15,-,TGCGCCAGCAGCTTTTCGGGATATAGCAATCAGCCCCAGCATTTT,CASSFSGYSNQPQHF
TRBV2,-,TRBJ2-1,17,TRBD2,TGTGCCAGCAGTGAGCCCCTTACCACTAGCGGGAGGAATGAGCAGTTCTTC,CASSEPLTTSGRNEQFF
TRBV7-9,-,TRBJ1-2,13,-,TGTGCCAGCAGCTTCTCGGGGGCCGATGGCTACACCTTC,CASSFSGADGYTF
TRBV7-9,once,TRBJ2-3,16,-,TGTGCCAGCAGCCGATCGTACGGGGTTGAAGCAGATACGCAGTATTTT,CASSRSYGVEADTQYF
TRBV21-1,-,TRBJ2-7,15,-,TGTGCCAGCAAAACCGAGGAACAGGGCGGGCACGAGCAGTACTTC,CASKTEEQGGHEQYF
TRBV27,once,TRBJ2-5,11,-,TGTGCCAGCGGGCCTCAAGAGACCCAGTACTTC,CASGPQETQYF
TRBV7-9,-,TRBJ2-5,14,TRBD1,TGTGCCAGCAGCATTGGACAGGGCGCCGAGACCCAGTACTTC,CASSIGQGAETQYF
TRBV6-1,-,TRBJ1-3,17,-,TGTGCCAGCAGTGAAGCTCAAGGGTACAATACTGGAAACACCATATATTTT,CASSEAQGYNTGNTIYF
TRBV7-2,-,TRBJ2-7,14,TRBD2,TGTGCCAGCAGCCAGGACTGGGGGGGGGACGAGCAGTACTTC,CASSQDWGGDEQYF
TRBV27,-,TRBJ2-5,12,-,TGTGCCAGCTCCCTGACCCGAGAGACCCAGTACTTC,CASSLTRETQYF
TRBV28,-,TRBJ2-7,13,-,TGTGCCAGCAGCCCAGGTGGGGGGGCCGAGCAGTACTTC,CASSPGGGAEQYF
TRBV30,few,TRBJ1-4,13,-,TGTGCCTGGAGTATGGGAGCTAATGAAAAACTGTTTTTT,CAWSMGANEKLFF
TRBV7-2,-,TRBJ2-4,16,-,TGTGCCAGCAGCTTAGAAGGTAATAAAGCCAAAAACATTCAGTACTTC,CASSLEGNKAKNIQYF
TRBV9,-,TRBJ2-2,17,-,TGTGCCAGCAGCGTGTGGGGGACTGGTGGAGGTTTCGGGGAGCTGTTTTTT,CASSVWGTGGGFGELFF
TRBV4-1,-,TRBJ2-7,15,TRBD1,TGCGCCAGCAGCCAGACAGGGGCGGGGATCTACGAGCAGTACTTC,CASSQTGAGIYEQYF
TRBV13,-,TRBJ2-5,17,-,TGTGCCAGCAGCCCTTCCAGTTGGGGGAGGAATGGGGAGACCCAGTACTTC,CASSPSSWGRNGETQYF
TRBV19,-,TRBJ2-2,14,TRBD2,TGTGCCAGTAGTTTGTTAGCGGGAACCGGGGAGCTGTTTTTT,CASSLLAGTGELFF
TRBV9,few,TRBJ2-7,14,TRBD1,TGTGCCAGCAGCGCCGGGACAGGGACCTACGAGCAGTACTTC,CASSAGTGTYEQYF
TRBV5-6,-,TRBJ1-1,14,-,TGTGCCAGCCGCCCTAGGGGGATGAACACTGAAGCTTTCTTT,CASRPRGMNTEAFF
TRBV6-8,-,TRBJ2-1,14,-,TGTGCCAGCCCCCGCGACGACGGTTACAATGAGCAGTTCTTC,CASPRDDGYNEQFF
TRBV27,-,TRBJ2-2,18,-,TGTGCCAGCAGTTCCACCAGGACCCAAGGTTCTAACACCGGGGAGCTGTTTTTT,CASSSTRTQGSNTGELFF
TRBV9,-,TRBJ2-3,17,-,TGTGCCAGCAGCGTAGAGGGGTTAGCGGTTTACACAGATACGCAGTATTTT,CASSVEGLAVYTDTQYF
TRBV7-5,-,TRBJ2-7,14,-,TGTGCCAGAAGCTTAACTAGCGTCTCCTACGAGCAGTACTTC,CARSLTSVSYEQYF
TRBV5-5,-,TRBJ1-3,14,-,TGTGCCAGCAGCTTGGCTGGGGACGGAAACACCATATATTTT,CASSLAGDGNTIYF